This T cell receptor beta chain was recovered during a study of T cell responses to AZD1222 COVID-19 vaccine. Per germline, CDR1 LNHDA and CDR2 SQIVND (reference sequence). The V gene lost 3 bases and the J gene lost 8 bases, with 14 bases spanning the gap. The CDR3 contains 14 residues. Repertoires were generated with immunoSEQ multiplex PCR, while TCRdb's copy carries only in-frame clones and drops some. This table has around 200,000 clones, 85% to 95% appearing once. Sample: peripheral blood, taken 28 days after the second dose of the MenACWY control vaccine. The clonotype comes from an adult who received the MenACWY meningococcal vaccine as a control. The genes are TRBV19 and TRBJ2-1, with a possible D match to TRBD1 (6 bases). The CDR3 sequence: CASSMGAGWDEQFF. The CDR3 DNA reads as TGTGCCAGTAGTATGGGGGCGGGCTGGGATGAGCAGTTCTTC.